This T cell receptor (beta chain) appears in the sequencing data of a study of blood T cells in healthy people across ages (dated by TCRdb to the mid-2010s). Regarding the complete study: In model experiments, template switching captured about one uniquely barcoded TCR beta cDNA molecule for every two T cells. To track age-related changes in TCR beta repertoire diversity, the study relied on deep sequencing normalized with unique cDNA molecular identifiers. Donors were grouped into four age groups: young (average approximately 15 years), middle-aged (roughly 37), aged (over 55) and long-lived (approximately 75). To avoid experimental bias, donors of different ages were randomly spread across the sequencing lanes. Two additional independent replicas of 1 million unique cDNA reads from the same blood draw were analyzed for two donors (one aged 18 to 29 and one aged 80 or older).

The donors were some 36 Caucasian individuals from Russia, aged about 6 to 95 years, who were systemically healthy. Each donor gave roughly 11 milliliters of peripheral blood, drawn into EDTA-treated Vacutainer tubes. Ficoll-Paque density-gradient centrifugation was used to isolate PBMCs, with at least 7 million obtained per sample. Trizol reagent was used to extract total RNA from PBMCs, with at least 5 micrograms per sample. For every donor, an aliquot of PBMCs went through flow cytometry to measure the percentages of naive CD45RAhigh/CD27high T cells. From its cysteine to its phenylalanine, the CDR3 spans 14 amino acids. Only the CDR3 region is kept as DNA, spanning 42 bases read in frame from base 1. V ends up 5 bases short and J 5 bases short, with an unmatched junction base count of 9. Per the germline V gene (reference sequence), DFQATT is the CDR1 and SNEGSKA is the CDR2. Receptor libraries were prepared by 5' RACE. The sequencer was an Illumina HiSeq 2500. The second PCR ran for about 7 to 11 cycles and used a J-beta primer mix along with a sample-barcoded 5' primer. A template-switch 5' adaptor carrying 12 random nucleotides introduced a unique molecular identifier onto each TCR beta cDNA molecule. At least 3 million CDR3-containing paired-end reads were obtained from each sample. All of the RNA was converted into first-strand cDNA using the Mint cDNA synthesis kit, with a TRBC-specific oligonucleotide serving as the primer. Following uracil-DNA glycosylase treatment, all cDNA underwent a first 18-cycle PCR with the universal primers M1SS and BC2_uni_R. As for the original processing: Normalization of each sample was performed by random selection of 1 million high-quality reads, each carrying a distinct molecular identifier. Reads with shared molecular identifiers were discarded instead of being binned into consensus sequences. MiTCR, set to a Q25 quality threshold and the strictest error-elimination algorithm, was used for CDR3 identification, clonotype clustering and error correction. A nonparametric unseen species model using Euler transformation provided a lower-bound estimate of total TCR beta diversity. TCRdb's own reprocessing of the public reads used fastp at Q25 and MiXCR and kept productive beta chains. Each record represents a unique CDR3 protein, reported with the most common genes and DNA among its rows. In this record, the V and J calls reflect TCRdb's handling and not the investigators' own analysis. The sample table lists 1.5 million to 2 million distinct CDR3 sequences, 30% to 35% of them with a count of one. About 11% of the sample is taken by the ten largest.

On the study overall, not on this receptor specifically: Donor CMV infection status was unknown, potentially confounding age-related changes in expanded clonotypes. Compared with the aged group, more naive CD4+ T cells, fewer expanded clones and increased TCR diversity were shown by the long-lived group, suggesting age selection. The percentage of naive T cells measured by flow cytometry correlated strongly with observed TCR beta diversity. Estimates of total diversity based on one million sequenced T cells were regarded as lower bounds and as underestimates. Observed TCR beta diversity per million T cells fell roughly linearly with age, and a significant reduction was already apparent by age approximately 40. Because profiling used bulk unsorted PBMCs, naive and antigen-experienced compartments could not be compared conclusively.

In this sample, this clonotype turned up a few times. Its recognized antigen is unknown. No base quality values were provided; no much bigger clone lies one nucleotide off. Sequencing used blood. The receptor comes from a woman in her thirties in good health. This receptor chain uses TRBV20-1 and TRBJ2-1; 7 central bases correspond to TRBD2. The base sequence is TGCAGTGCTCGCGGCCTAGCGGCCCACAATGAGCAGTTCTTC. Its protein product is CSARGLAAHNEQFF.